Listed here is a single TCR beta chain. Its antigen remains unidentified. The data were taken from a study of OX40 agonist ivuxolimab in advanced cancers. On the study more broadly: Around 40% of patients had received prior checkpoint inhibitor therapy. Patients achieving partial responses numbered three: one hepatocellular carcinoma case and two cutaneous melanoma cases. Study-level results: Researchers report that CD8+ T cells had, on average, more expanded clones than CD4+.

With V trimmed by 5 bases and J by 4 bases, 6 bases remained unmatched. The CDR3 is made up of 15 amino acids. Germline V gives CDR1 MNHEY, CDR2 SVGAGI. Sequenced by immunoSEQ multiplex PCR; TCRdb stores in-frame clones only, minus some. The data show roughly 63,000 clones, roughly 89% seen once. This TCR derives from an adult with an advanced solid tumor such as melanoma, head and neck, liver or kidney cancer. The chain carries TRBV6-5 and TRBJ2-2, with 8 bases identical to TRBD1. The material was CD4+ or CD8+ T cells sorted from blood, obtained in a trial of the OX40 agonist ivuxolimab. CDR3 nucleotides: TGTGCCAGCAGTCACAGGGGGGTAGGCACCGGGGAGCTGTTTTTT. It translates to CASSHRGVGTGELFF.